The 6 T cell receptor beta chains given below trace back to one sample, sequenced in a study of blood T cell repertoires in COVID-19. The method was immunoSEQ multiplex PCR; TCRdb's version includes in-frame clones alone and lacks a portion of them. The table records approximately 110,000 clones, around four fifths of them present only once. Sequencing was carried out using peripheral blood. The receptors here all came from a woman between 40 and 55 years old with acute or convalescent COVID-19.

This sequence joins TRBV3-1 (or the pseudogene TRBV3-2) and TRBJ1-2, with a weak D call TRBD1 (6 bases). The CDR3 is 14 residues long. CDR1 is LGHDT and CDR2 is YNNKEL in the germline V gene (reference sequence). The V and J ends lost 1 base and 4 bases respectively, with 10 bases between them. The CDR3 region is CASSQAGAGYGYTF. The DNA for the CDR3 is TGTGCCAGCAGCCAAGCAGGGGCTGGCTATGGCTACACCTTC.

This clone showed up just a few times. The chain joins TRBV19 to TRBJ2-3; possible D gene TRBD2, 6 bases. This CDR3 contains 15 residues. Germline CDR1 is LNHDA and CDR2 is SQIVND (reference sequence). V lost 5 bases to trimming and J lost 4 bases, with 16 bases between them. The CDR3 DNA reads TGTGCCAGTAGTTCCCGGGACTCGAAGGCAGATACGCAGTATTTT. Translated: CASSSRDSKADTQYF.

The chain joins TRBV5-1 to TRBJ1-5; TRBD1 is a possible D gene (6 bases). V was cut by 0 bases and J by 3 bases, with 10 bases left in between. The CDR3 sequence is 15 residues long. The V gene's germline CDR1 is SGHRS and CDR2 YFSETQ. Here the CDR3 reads CASSLGPGDNQPQHF. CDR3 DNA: TGCGCCAGCAGCTTGGGTCCAGGGGACAATCAGCCCCAGCATTTT.

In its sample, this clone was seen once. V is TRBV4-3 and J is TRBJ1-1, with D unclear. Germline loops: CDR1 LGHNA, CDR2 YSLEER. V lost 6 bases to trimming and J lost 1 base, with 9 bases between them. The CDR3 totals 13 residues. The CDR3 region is CASRRTGNTEAFF. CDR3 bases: TGCGCCAGCAGACGCACGGGGAACACTGAAGCTTTCTTT.

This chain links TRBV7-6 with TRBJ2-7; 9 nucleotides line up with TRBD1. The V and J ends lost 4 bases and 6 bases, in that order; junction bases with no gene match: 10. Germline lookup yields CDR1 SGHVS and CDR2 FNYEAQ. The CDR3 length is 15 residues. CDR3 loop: CASSSQGQGNSEQYF. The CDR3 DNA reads TGTGCCAGCAGCTCCCAAGGACAGGGGAATTCCGAGCAGTACTTC.

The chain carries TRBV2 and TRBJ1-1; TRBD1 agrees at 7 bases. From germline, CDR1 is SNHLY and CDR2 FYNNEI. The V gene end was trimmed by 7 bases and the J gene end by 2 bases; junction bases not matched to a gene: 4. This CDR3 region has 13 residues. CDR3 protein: CASTGQANTEAFF. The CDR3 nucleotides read TGTGCCAGCACCGGACAGGCAAACACTGAAGCTTTCTTT.